A single sample is the source of the 17 T cell receptor beta chains below, sequenced in a study of blood T cell repertoires in COVID-19. Using immunoSEQ multiplex PCR, the repertoire was profiled, and TCRdb retains in-frame clones only, with some absent. Of 63,000 or so clones in the sample, 70% to 85% were seen once. Specimen: peripheral blood. The receptors stem from a man at least 80 years old with active COVID-19.

The chain recombines TRBV28 with TRBJ1-1; TRBD1 is a possible D gene (5 bases). This CDR3 spans 14 amino acids. Trimming stripped 6 bases from V and 2 bases from J, with 13 bases between. Germline V CDR1 and CDR2: MDHEN, SYDVKM. The CDR3 nucleotides read TGTGCCAGCAGGGGCCTTCAGGGCAACACTGAAGCTTTCTTT. Amino acid sequence: CASRGLQGNTEAFF.

This sequence joins TRBV6-2 or TRBV6-3 and TRBJ1-6; D call uncertain. Trimming stripped 0 bases from V and 11 bases from J, with 14 bases between. Germline V lookup: CDR1 MNHEY, CDR2 SVGEGT. CDR3 size: 15 residues. The CDR3 DNA reads as TGTGCCAGCAGTTACTCTCCCCCACTGGGAGCACCCCTCCACTTT. Encoded protein: CASSYSPPLGAPLHF.

This sequence joins TRBV10-3 and TRBJ2-7; TRBD1 matches 7 bases. The J segment lost 3 bases and the V segment lost 2 bases, leaving 4 bases of the junction unmatched. The germline CDR1 and CDR2 sequences are ENHRY and SYGVKD. The CDR3 is made up of 14 amino acids. In nucleotides, the CDR3 is TGTGCCATCAGTGAGCAGACAGGGCTCTACGAGCAGTACTTC. This sequence encodes CAISEQTGLYEQYF.

CDR3 residues: CASSHGSGALFTDTQYF. In DNA, the CDR3 is TGCGCCAGCAGCCATGGTAGCGGGGCACTCTTCACAGATACGCAGTATTTT. V usage is TRBV4-3 and J usage is TRBJ2-3, with 8 nucleotides matching TRBD2. The CDR3 loop spans 17 amino acids. Germline V gives CDR1 LGHNA, CDR2 YSLEER. V lost 3 bases and J lost 2; bases outside the gene matches: 10.

The rearrangement uses TRBV6-6 and TRBJ2-7; 10 nucleotides agree with TRBD1. Trimming removed 7 bases from V and 6 bases from J; junction bases left unmatched: 9. CDR1 and CDR2 (germline): MNHNY, SVGAGI (reference sequence). The CDR3 is 14 residues long. The CDR3 nucleotides are TGTGCCAGCAATCTAGACAGGGGGCTCGGCGAGCAGTACTTC. It encodes CASNLDRGLGEQYF.

The V and J genes are TRBV14 and TRBJ2-1; TRBD2 aligns across 9 bases. V shed 4 bases, J shed 5 bases, and the junction held 12 bases outside the gene matches. In germline, CDR1 is SGHDN, CDR2 FVKESK. This CDR3 spans 17 amino acids. The CDR3 nucleotides are TGTGCCAGCAGCCCCCAGGCGGGGGGGCCGAAGCACAATGAGCAGTTCTTC. Encoded protein: CASSPQAGGPKHNEQFF.

CDR3 residues: CASSSYYETQYF. The CDR3, as DNA: TGTGCCAGCAGTTCCTATTATGAGACCCAGTACTTC. The rearrangement joins TRBV13 to TRBJ2-5, with unresolved D. The length of the CDR3 is 12 residues. Germline values: CDR1 PRHDT, CDR2 FYEKMQ (reference sequence). V gave up 6 bases and J gave up 5 bases, with 10 bases separating them.

The chain carries TRBV15 and TRBJ1-6; D is uncertain. This CDR3 region has 14 residues. Trimming took 1 base from V and 11 from J, leaving 12 bases between them. Germline V gene data show CDR1 as LNHNV and CDR2 as YYDKDF (reference sequence). DNA for the CDR3: TGTGCCACCAGCAGAGGGGAGAAAATGGCACCCCTCCACTTT. Its protein product is CATSRGEKMAPLHF.

In its sample, this clone was seen once. The genes are TRBV3-1 (or the pseudogene TRBV3-2) and TRBJ2-3, with D perhaps TRBD2 (7 bases). V gave up 1 base and J gave up 2 bases, with 19 bases separating them. CDR3 length equals 18 residues. The germline V gene has CDR1 LGHDT and CDR2 YNNKEL (reference sequence). CDR3 loop: CASSQARGGLANTDTQYF. In DNA form, the CDR3 reads TGTGCCAGCAGCCAAGCAAGGGGGGGCTTAGCGAACACAGATACGCAGTATTTT.

This sequence joins TRBV10-3 and TRBJ2-2; perhaps TRBD1 as D (7 bases). The germline V and J ends were trimmed by 8 bases and 0 bases, with 13 bases remaining between them. CDR3 size: 15 residues. Germline V lookup: CDR1 ENHRY, CDR2 SYGVKD. CDR3 bases: TGTGCCATCCTAGCCAGGGGGGCGAACACCGGGGAGCTGTTTTTT. This sequence encodes CAILARGANTGELFF.

The chain recombines TRBV29-1 with TRBJ2-7; the D is unclear. In germline, CDR1 is SQVTM, CDR2 ANQGSEA. V was pared by 4 bases and J by 0 bases, with 13 bases between. The CDR3 has 14 amino acids. The DNA for the CDR3 is TGCAGCGTTGGTCGGTTCACCCACTCCTACGAGCAGTACTTC. Translating gives CSVGRFTHSYEQYF.

The genes are TRBV5-1 and TRBJ2-1, with 11 bases matching TRBD2. V was pared by 0 bases and J by 7 bases, with 3 bases of the junction left unmatched. The CDR3 has 15 residues. Germline V gives CDR1 SGHRS, CDR2 YFSETQ. The CDR3 bases are TGCGCCAGCAGCTTGGATGTAGCGGGAGGGAATGAGCAGTTCTTC. Its translation is CASSLDVAGGNEQFF.

The CDR3 spells CASSQSPAGLGTNEKLFF. CDR3 DNA: TGTGCCAGCTCACAAAGTCCCGCGGGGCTGGGAACTAATGAAAAACTGTTTTTT. J is TRBJ1-4 and V is TRBV18, with D perhaps matching TRBD1 (5 bases). V gave up 4 bases and J gave up 1 base, with 19 bases separating them. Germline lookup yields CDR1 KGHSH and CDR2 LQKENI. The CDR3 spans 18 residues.

This clone was seen a few times. The rearrangement uses TRBV19 and TRBJ2-3, with D tentatively TRBD2 (6 bases). Germline V lookup: CDR1 LNHDA, CDR2 SQIVND (reference sequence). Trimming pared 7 bases from V and 2 bases from J, leaving 16 bases between. The CDR3 totals 15 residues. The CDR3 sequence: CASTSGTSNTDTQYF. The CDR3 DNA sequence: TGTGCCAGTACCTCAGGGACTTCAAACACAGATACGCAGTATTTT. The full variable domain, with the rest looked up from reference TRBV19 and TRBJ2-3, is DGGITQSPKYLFRKEGQNVTLSCEQNLNHDAMYWYRQDPGQGLRLIYYSQIVNDFQKGDIAEGYSVSREKKESFPLTVTSAQKNPTAFYLCASTSGTSNTDTQYFGPGTRLTVL.

The chain recombines TRBV19 with TRBJ2-1; perhaps TRBD1 as D (5 bases). Germline CDR1 is LNHDA and CDR2 is SQIVND (reference sequence). The CDR3 spans 14 residues. The ends were cut back, 3 bases at V and 7 bases at J, with 13 bases in the middle. The CDR3 DNA follows: TGTGCCAGTAGTATTAGCAGGGTAATGAATGAGCAGTTCTTC. This codes for CASSISRVMNEQFF.

The V call is TRBV6-5, the J call TRBJ2-1, with D tentatively TRBD2 (6 bases). CDR3 length equals 15 residues. CDR1 MNHEY and CDR2 SVGAGI come from the germline V gene. Trimming stripped 6 bases from V and 4 bases from J, with 16 bases between. DNA of the CDR3: TGTGCCAGCAGCCGACAAGGGACTCCTTACAATGAGCAGTTCTTC. Protein product: CASSRQGTPYNEQFF.

Only one count was recorded for this clone. The V and J genes are TRBV18 and TRBJ2-1; 7 nucleotides line up with TRBD2. This CDR3 has 15 amino acids. Looked up from germline, CDR1 is KGHSH and CDR2 is LQKENI. V gave up 2 bases and J gave up 7 bases; unmatched junction bases: 8. CDR3 amino acids: CASSPTTGGMNEQFF. The CDR3 DNA reads as TGTGCCAGCTCACCAACCACGGGAGGAATGAATGAGCAGTTCTTC.